Described below is a single TCR beta chain sequence and its context. Patients' urothelial carcinoma was locally advanced or metastatic. These data belong to a study of PD-L1 blockade in urothelial cancer. This CDR3 contains 16 residues. The J segment lost 1 base and the V segment lost 0 bases, leaving 6 bases of the junction unmatched. Germline V gene lookup returns CDR1 SGHDT and CDR2 YYEEEE. The assay was immunoSEQ multiplex PCR, and TCRdb's table has in-frame clones only and misses some. This sample has some 29,000 clones; 70% to 90% occur once, and the top ten carry about 3%. This chain links TRBV5-6 with TRBJ2-7; 8 bases fit TRBD1. The specimen was PBMCs, collected around atezolizumab (anti-PD-L1) treatment. The TCR originated in a man over 45 with urothelial cancer. CDR3 nucleotides: TGTGCCAGCAGCTTGGTTGGGGGACAGGTGTCCTACGAGCAGTACTTC. It translates to CASSLVGGQVSYEQYF.